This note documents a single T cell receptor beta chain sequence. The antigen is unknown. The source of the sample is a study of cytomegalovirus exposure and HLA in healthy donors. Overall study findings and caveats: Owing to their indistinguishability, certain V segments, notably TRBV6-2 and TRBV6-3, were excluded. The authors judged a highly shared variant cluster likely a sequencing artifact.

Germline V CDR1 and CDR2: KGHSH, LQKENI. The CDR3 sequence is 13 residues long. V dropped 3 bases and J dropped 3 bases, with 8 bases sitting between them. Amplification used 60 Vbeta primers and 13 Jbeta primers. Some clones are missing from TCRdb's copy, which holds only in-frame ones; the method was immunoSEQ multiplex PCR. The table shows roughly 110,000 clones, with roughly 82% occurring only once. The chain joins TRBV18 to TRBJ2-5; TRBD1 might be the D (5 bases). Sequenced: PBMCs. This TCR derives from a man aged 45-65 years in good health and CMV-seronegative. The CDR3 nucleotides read TGTGCCAGCTCACCGGTCAGGGAAGAGACCCAGTACTTC. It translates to CASSPVREETQYF.